The sequence of this T cell receptor beta chain was determined in a study of shared clonotypes between healthy human individuals. Study findings and constraints: Estimated richness was generally greater in naive than memory subsets. The represented genetic and exposure-history diversity was limited by the small number of donors.

Authors' analysis steps: Filtering of immunoSEQ junctional sequences could not match full-length read filtering. Method: immunoSEQ multiplex PCR; TCRdb's copy keeps in-frame clones and lacks some. The V and J calls and clone size come from that table; D and trimming were worked out from the DNA. The sample contains roughly 2,000,000 clones, 80% to 95% of which appear only once. Details on this clone: The antigen remains unidentified.

CD45RO-negative, CCR7-selected cells formed the naive CD8 fraction, which excluded terminally differentiated effector memory CD45RA+ cells. V was pared by 10 bases and J by 1 base, with 17 bases between. Germline V CDR1 and CDR2: MNHNS, SASEGT. CDR3 length: 15 amino acids. The chain has TRBV6-1 and TRBJ1-5; D is undetermined. The sequenced sample was naive CD8+ T cells from PBMCs. The TCR was taken from a young man in good health. Some clones in this sample may be carry-over from other donors' samples. The CDR3 reads CATRPPGTSNQPQHF. The CDR3 nucleotides are TGTGCCACCCGGCCCCCAGGTACGAGCAATCAGCCCCAGCATTTT.